Below are 7 T cell receptor beta chains sequenced from a single sample in a study of CD8 T cells in Susac syndrome. With random hexamers, about 0.45 to 1 ug RNA was reverse transcribed. TCRdb independently ran MiXCR on the immunoSEQ multiplex PCR reads; one entry per CDR3 protein. The sample has around 220,000 distinct CDR3 sequences, roughly nine tenths seen once. Sequenced material: CD8+ T cells from PBMCs. These receptors were obtained from a human donor with multiple sclerosis.

V gene TRBV25-1 combines with J gene TRBJ1-2; D ambiguous. CDR3 length: 14 residues. Looked up from germline, CDR1 is MGHDK and CDR2 is SYGVNS. Trimming cost V 8 bases and J 0 bases, with 13 bases left between them. CDR3: CASVDPKANYGYTF. The CDR3 DNA sequence: TGTGCCAGCGTGGATCCGAAAGCTAACTATGGCTACACCTTC.

The chain carries TRBV7-6 and TRBJ2-7; 7 bases align to TRBD1. The CDR3 covers 14 residues. V trimming: 5 bases; J trimming: 6 bases; junction bases outside the gene matches: 10. In germline, CDR1 is SGHVS, CDR2 FNYEAQ. CDR3 sequence: CASSPYVGGLEQYF. DNA of the CDR3: TGTGCCAGCAGCCCATACGTAGGGGGCCTCGAGCAGTACTTC.

This chain connects TRBV30 to TRBJ2-2, with no clear D. The length of the CDR3 is 14 residues. Germline lookup yields CDR1 GTSNPN and CDR2 SVGIG (reference sequence). V was shortened by 2 bases and J by 0 bases, with 7 bases between the two germline ends. CDR3 nucleotide sequence: TGTGCCTGGAGTAAATCAGCGAACACCGGGGAGCTGTTTTTT. It specifies CAWSKSANTGELFF.

V usage is TRBV27 and J usage is TRBJ2-7; D tentatively reads TRBD1 or TRBD2 (5 bases each). V lost 5 bases and J lost 6, with 23 bases in between. CDR1 and CDR2 from the germline V gene are MNHEY and SMNVEV (reference sequence). This CDR3 is built from 16 residues. Here the CDR3 reads CASSPGLASKVSEQYF. The CDR3 DNA is TGTGCCAGCAGTCCGGGGCTAGCAAGCAAGGTCAGCGAGCAGTACTTC.

The chain joins TRBV20-1 to TRBJ2-5; 12 bases agree with TRBD2. Germline loops: CDR1 DFQATT, CDR2 SNEGSKA (reference sequence). The CDR3 totals 13 residues. The CDR3 sequence is CSVGLAGQETQYF. CDR3 DNA: TGCAGCGTTGGACTAGCGGGACAAGAGACCCAGTACTTC.

V and J are TRBV10-2 and TRBJ2-3, with TRBD2 matching 9 bases. CDR3 length: 15 residues. From germline, CDR1 is WSHSY and CDR2 SAAADI. V trimming: 4 bases; J trimming: 2 bases; junction bases outside the gene matches: 4. The DNA of the CDR3 is TGCGCCAGCAGTGGAAGCGGGGGGACCACAGATACGCAGTATTTT. Translating it yields CASSGSGGTTDTQYF.

CDR3 sequence: CASSQRWRGDEQFF. The CDR3 DNA follows: TGCGCCAGCAGCCAACGGTGGCGGGGCGATGAGCAGTTCTTC. The J gene is TRBJ2-1, the V gene TRBV4-3; a possible D gene is TRBD2 (6 bases). The CDR3 length is 14 residues. The germline CDR1 and CDR2 sequences are LGHNA and YSLEER. V was trimmed by 2 bases and J by 8 bases, leaving 13 bases between them.